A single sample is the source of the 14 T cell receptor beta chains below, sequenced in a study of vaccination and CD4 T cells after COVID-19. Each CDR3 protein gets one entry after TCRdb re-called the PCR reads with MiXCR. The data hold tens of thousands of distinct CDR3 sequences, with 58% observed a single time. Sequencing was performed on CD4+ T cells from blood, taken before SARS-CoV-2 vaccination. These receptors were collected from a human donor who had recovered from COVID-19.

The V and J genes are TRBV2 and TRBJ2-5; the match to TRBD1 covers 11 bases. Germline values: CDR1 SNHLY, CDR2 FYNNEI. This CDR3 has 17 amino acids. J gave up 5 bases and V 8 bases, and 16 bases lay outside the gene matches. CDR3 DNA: TGTGCCAGCGGAACACTCGGTGGACAGGGGGCTTGGGAGACCCAGTACTTC. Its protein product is CASGTLGGQGAWETQYF.

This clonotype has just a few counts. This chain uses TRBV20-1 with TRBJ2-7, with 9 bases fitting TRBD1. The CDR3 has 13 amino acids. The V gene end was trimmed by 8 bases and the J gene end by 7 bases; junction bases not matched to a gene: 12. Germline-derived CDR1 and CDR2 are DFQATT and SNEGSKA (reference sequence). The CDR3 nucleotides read TGCAGTCAAACCGGGACAGGGACTGGAGAGCAGTACTTC. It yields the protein CSQTGTGTGEQYF.

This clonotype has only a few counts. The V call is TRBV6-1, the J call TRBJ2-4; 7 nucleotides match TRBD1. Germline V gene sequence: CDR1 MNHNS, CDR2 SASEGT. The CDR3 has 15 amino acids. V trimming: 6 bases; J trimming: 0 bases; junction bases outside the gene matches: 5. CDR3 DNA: TGTGCCAGCAGGAGACAGGGTATAGCCAAAAACATTCAGTACTTC. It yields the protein CASRRQGIAKNIQYF.

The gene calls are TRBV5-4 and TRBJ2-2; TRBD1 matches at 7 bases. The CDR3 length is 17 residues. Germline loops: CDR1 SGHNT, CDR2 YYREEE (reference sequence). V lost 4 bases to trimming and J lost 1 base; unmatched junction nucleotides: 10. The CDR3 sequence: CASSPDGTARNTGELFF. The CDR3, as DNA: TGTGCCAGCAGCCCGGACGGGACAGCACGGAACACCGGGGAGCTGTTTTTT.

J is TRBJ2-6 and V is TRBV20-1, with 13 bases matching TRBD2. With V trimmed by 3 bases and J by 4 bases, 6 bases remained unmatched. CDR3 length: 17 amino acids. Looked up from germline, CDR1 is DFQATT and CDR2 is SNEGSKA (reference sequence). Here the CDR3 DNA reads TGCAGTGCTAGTCTCGGACTAGCGGGAGCCGGGGCCAACGTCCTGACTTTC. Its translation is CSASLGLAGAGANVLTF.

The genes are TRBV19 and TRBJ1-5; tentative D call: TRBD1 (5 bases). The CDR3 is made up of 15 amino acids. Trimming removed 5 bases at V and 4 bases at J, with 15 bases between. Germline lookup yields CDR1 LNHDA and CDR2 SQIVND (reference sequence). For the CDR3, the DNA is TGTGCCAGTAGTCCCGTTGGGGGGGTAAATCAGCCCCAGCATTTT. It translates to CASSPVGGVNQPQHF.

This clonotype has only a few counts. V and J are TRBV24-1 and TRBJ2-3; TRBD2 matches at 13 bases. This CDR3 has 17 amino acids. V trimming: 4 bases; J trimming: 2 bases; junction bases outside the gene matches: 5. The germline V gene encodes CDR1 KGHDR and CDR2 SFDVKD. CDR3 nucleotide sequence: TGTGCCACCAGTGAGTGGGGACTAGCGGGAATCACAGATACGCAGTATTTT. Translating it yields CATSEWGLAGITDTQYF.

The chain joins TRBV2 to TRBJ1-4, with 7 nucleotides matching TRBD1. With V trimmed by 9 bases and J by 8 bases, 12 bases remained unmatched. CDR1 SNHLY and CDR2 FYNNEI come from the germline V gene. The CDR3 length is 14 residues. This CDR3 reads CASLGQAGGEKLFF. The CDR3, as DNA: TGTGCCAGTTTAGGACAGGCTGGAGGCGAAAAACTGTTTTTT.

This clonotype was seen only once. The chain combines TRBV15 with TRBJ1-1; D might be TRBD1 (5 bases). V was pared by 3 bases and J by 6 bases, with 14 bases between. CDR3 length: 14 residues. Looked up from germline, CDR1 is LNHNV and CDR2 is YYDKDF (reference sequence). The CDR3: CATSRGVFSPEAFF. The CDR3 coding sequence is TGTGCCACCAGCAGGGGGGTTTTTTCGCCTGAAGCTTTCTTT.

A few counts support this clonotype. The CDR3 DNA follows: TGTGCCAGCAACCGCGCCCCTGGACTAGCGGGAGACGAGCAGTACTTC. It is translated as CASNRAPGLAGDEQYF. The chain combines TRBV6-1 with TRBJ2-7, with 13 bases matching TRBD2. This CDR3 comprises 16 residues. The V gene end was trimmed by 7 bases and the J gene end by 5 bases; junction bases not matched to a gene: 11. Germline CDR1 and CDR2: MNHNS and SASEGT.

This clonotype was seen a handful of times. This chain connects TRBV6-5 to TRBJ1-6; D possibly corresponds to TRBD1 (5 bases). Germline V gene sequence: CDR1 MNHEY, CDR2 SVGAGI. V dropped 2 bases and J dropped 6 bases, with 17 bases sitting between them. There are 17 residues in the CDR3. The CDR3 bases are TGTGCCAGCAGTTACGGCAAAATCAGGGACCTTAATTCACCCCTCCACTTT. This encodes CASSYGKIRDLNSPLHF.

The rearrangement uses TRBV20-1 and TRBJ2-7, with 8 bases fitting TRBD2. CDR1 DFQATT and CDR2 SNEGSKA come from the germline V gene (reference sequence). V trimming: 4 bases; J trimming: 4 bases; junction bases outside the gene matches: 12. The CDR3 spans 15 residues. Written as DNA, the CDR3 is TGCAGTGCTACCCGGTCCGGGACTAGGGGATACGAGCAGTACTTC. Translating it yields CSATRSGTRGYEQYF.

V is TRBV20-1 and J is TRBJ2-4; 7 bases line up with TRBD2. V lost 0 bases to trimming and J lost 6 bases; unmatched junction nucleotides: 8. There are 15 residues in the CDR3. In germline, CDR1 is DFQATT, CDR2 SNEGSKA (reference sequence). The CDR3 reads CSAREGLGRGNIQYF. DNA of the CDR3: TGCAGTGCTAGAGAGGGACTTGGGAGGGGAAACATTCAGTACTTC.

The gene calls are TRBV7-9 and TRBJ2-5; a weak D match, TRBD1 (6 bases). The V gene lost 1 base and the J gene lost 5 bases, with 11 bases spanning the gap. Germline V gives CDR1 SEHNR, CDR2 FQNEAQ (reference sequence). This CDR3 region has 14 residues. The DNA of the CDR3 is TGTGCCAGCAGCTTAGGGACAGCACATGAGACCCAGTACTTC. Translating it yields CASSLGTAHETQYF.